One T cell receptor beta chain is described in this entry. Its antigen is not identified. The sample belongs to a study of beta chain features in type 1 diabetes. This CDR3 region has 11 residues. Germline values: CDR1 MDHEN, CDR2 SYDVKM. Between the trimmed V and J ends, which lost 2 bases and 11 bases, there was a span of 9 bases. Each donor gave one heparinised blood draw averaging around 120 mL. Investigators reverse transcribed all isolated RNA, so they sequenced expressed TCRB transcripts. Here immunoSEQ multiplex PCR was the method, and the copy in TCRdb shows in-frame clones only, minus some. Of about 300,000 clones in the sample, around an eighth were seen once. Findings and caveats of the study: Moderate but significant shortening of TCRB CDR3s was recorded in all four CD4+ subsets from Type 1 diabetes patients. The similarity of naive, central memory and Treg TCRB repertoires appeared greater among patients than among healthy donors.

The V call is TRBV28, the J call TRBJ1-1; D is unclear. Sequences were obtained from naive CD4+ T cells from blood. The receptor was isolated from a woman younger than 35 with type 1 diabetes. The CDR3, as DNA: TGTGCCAGCAGTTTAGATCAGTATGCTTTCTTT. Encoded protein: CASSLDQYAFF.